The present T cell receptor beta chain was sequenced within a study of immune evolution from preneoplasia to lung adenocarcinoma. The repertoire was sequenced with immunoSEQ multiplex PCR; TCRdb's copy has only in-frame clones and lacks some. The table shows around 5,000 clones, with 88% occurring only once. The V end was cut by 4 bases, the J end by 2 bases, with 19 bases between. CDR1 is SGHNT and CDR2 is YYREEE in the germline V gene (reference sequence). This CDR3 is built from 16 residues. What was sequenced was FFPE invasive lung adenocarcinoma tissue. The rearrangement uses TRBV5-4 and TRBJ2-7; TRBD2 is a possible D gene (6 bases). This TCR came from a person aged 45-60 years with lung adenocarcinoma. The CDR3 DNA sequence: TGTGCCAGCAGCCCGGACGGGGGTGCCCTCACCTACGAGCAGTACTTC. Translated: CASSPDGGALTYEQYF.